These T cell receptor beta chains were read from a single sample in a study of cytomegalovirus exposure and HLA in healthy donors. Method: immunoSEQ multiplex PCR; TCRdb's copy keeps in-frame clones and lacks some. The ten most abundant clones cover over 0.75% of a sample with about 210,000 clones. Material: PBMCs. The receptors originated from a woman younger than 45 in good health and CMV-seropositive. CDR3s include the opening cysteine and the closing phenylalanine or tryptophan.

V gene,J gene,CDR3 protein
TRBV7-8,TRBJ2-7,CASSLSLLGGSEQYF
TRBV7-2,TRBJ2-7,CASSLVGLIYEQYF
TRBV6-1,TRBJ1-1,CASSESLGANTEAFF
TRBV9,TRBJ2-1,CASSSRPGDSYNEQFF
TRBV10-3,TRBJ1-2,CAISESLGREYGYTF
TRBV7-2,TRBJ1-5,CASSLADQPQHF
TRBV19,TRBJ2-7,CACSIGTGGSEQYF
TRBV5-4,TRBJ2-5,CASSLGGAGTETQYF
TRBV18,TRBJ1-5,CASSRQGGNQPQHF
TRBV28,TRBJ1-2,CASSSPDRPYGYTF
TRBV7-2,TRBJ1-5,CASSLVGGAGNQPQHF
TRBV5-1,TRBJ1-3,CASSLGHFSGNTIYF
TRBV14,TRBJ1-1,CASSRGPGNTEAFF
TRBV27,.,CASSSTGGSYEQYF
TRBV4-2,TRBJ1-2,CASSQGVGGVYGYTF
TRBV7-8,TRBJ1-1,CASSLWDRGPNTEAFF
TRBV30,TRBJ2-5,CAWARTSGIAETQYF
TRBV7-8,TRBJ1-5,CASSSGTGGFNQPQHF
TRBV9,TRBJ1-3,CASNDRTGTSGNTIYF
TRBV28,TRBJ1-1,CASSTGSTEAFF
TRBV6-4,TRBJ1-4,CASRWAIQTGEKLFF
TRBV6-4,TRBJ1-5,CASSNAQDQPQHF
TRBV10-3,TRBJ2-7,CAITSAGVSYEQYF
TRBV7-9,TRBJ2-1,CASSLASTGGAYNEQFF
TRBV29-1,TRBJ2-1,CSVEDPGLLSDEQFF
TRBV5-1,TRBJ2-5,CASSHRQGRETQYF
TRBV7-2,TRBJ1-5,CASSLSLGEPQHF
TRBV20-1,TRBJ1-1,CSGTGGPEAFF
TRBV7-8,TRBJ2-1,CASSPELYNEQFF
TRBV19,TRBJ2-4,CASSRGRVSENIQYF
TRBV5-1,TRBJ2-4,CASSIPGTGAQNIQYF
TRBV27,TRBJ2-3,CASSLRRSEVGTDTQYF
TRBV5-1,TRBJ2-7,CASSAGLQPGEQYF
TRBV10-3,TRBJ2-2,CAISNQGALSNTGELFF
TRBV6-1,TRBJ1-5,CASSQMGGSGQPQHF
TRBV5-1,TRBJ1-3,CASSPNTGAPGNTIYF
TRBV6-1,TRBJ1-5,CASSEVGGPNQPQHF
TRBV12-5,TRBJ2-3,CASGSEGLGDTQYF
TRBV7-9,TRBJ2-7,CASSFSTAYEQYF
TRBV23-1,TRBJ1-5,CASSHPYSDRATRGYSNQPQHF
TRBV29-1,TRBJ2-1,CSVDKREVAYNEQFF
TRBV7-7,TRBJ1-5,CASSEGPNQPQHF
TRBV15,TRBJ2-5,CATSSRDRGQETQYF
TRBV6-1,TRBJ2-7,CASSGIYRGGEQYF
TRBV19,TRBJ1-2,CASSPGQGVAEGYTF